Listed here are 20 T cell receptor beta chains from one sample, sequenced in a study of cytomegalovirus exposure and HLA in healthy donors. PCR involved 60 Vbeta and 13 Jbeta primers. Profiling relied on immunoSEQ multiplex PCR, and the TCRdb table lists in-frame clones only, not all of them. The sample holds approximately 74,000 clones, roughly 80% seen once. The sample comprised PBMCs. These TCRs come from a woman aged 40 to 50 in good health and CMV-seronegative.

The chain uses TRBV7-3 and TRBJ1-1; D remains ambiguous. V lost 4 bases, J lost 1 base, and 10 bases lay in between. This CDR3 contains 14 residues. Per germline, CDR1 SGHTA and CDR2 FQGTGA. The CDR3 DNA follows: TGTGCCAGCAGCTCCGCCCGGGGGAACACTGAAGCTTTCTTT. The encoded protein is CASSSARGNTEAFF.

The chain joins TRBV2 to TRBJ2-7; 7 bases are a match to TRBD1. With V trimmed by 6 bases and J by 0 bases, 14 bases remained unmatched. This CDR3 has 17 residues. Germline V gives CDR1 SNHLY, CDR2 FYNNEI. CDR3 nucleotide sequence: TGTGCCAGCAGCGGGACAGTACAAACCTCAACCTCCTACGAGCAGTACTTC. It yields the protein CASSGTVQTSTSYEQYF.

This clone was counted a single time. Here the CDR3 reads CASSSPGGETQYF. The DNA of the CDR3 is TGTGCCAGCAGCTCCCCAGGGGGGGAGACCCAGTACTTC. The rearrangement links TRBV7-2 to TRBJ2-5; D may be TRBD1 (7 bases). V lost 4 bases and J 5 bases, leaving 11 bases between the germline ends. The CDR3 is made up of 13 amino acids. From germline, CDR1 is SGHTA and CDR2 FQGNSA.

The V and J genes are TRBV19 and TRBJ2-7; 7 positions match TRBD1. Trimming took 7 bases from V and 1 from J; bases not matched to a gene: 4. The germline gives CDR1 LNHDA, CDR2 SQIVND (reference sequence). The length of the CDR3 is 13 residues. CDR3 sequence reads: CASKDRNSYEQYF. The CDR3 DNA sequence: TGTGCCAGTAAGGACAGGAATTCCTACGAGCAGTACTTC.

This clone was seen only a few times. The V gene is TRBV15, the J gene TRBJ2-6; tentative D call: TRBD1 (6 bases). The CDR3 sequence is 16 residues long. V was clipped by 0 bases and J by 2 bases, with 8 bases between them. Germline V lookup: CDR1 LNHNV, CDR2 YYDKDF (reference sequence). The DNA for the CDR3 is TGTGCCACCAGCAGAGAGGCAGGGGCTGGGGCCAACGTCCTGACTTTC. Its protein product is CATSREAGAGANVLTF.

This clone has only a few counts. The chain joins TRBV10-1 to TRBJ2-7; 10 bases map to TRBD1. Losses at the gene ends were 5 bases for V and 3 bases for J; bases not matched to a gene: 4. The germline CDR1 and CDR2 sequences are WNHNN and SYGVQD (reference sequence). The CDR3 loop spans 14 amino acids. CDR3: CASSSGTGVYEQYF. The CDR3 DNA sequence: TGCGCCAGCAGTTCCGGGACAGGGGTCTACGAGCAGTACTTC.

The rearrangement uses TRBV27 and TRBJ2-2; 7 positions agree with TRBD1. The germline V gene encodes CDR1 MNHEY and CDR2 SMNVEV (reference sequence). The CDR3 sequence is 15 residues long. The V segment lost 3 bases and the J segment 6 bases; nucleotides outside the gene matches: 7. The CDR3 DNA follows: TGTGCCAGCAGTTTCGTAGGGGGCGAGGCCGGGGAGCTGTTTTTT. Protein: CASSFVGGEAGELFF.

This clone was seen only a few times. The V call is TRBV7-6, the J call TRBJ2-7; D is undetermined. Germline V gives CDR1 SGHVS, CDR2 FNYEAQ. CDR3 size: 12 residues. Deletions cut 6 bases from V and 0 bases from J, with 6 bases between. CDR3 sequence reads: CASSPGSYEQYF. The CDR3 DNA follows: TGTGCCAGCAGTCCGGGCTCCTACGAGCAGTACTTC.

In this sample, this clone turned up a few times. This rearrangement joins TRBV27 to TRBJ2-1; the match to TRBD2 covers 12 bases. The CDR3 sequence is 15 residues long. Germline V gives CDR1 MNHEY, CDR2 SMNVEV (reference sequence). Trimming took 5 bases from V and 3 from J; bases not matched to a gene: 2. CDR3 coding DNA: TGTGCCAGCAGTCAGGGACTAGCGGGCTACAATGAGCAGTTCTTC. The encoded protein is CASSQGLAGYNEQFF.

V is TRBV30 and J is TRBJ2-3; D might be TRBD2 (6 bases). Germline CDR1 is GTSNPN and CDR2 is SVGIG (reference sequence). Trimming shortened V by 4 bases and J by 1 base, and 6 bases separated the two germline ends. This CDR3 contains 12 residues. Written as DNA, the CDR3 is TGTGCCTGGACTAGCGGCACAGATACGCAGTATTTT. It translates to CAWTSGTDTQYF.

The rearrangement uses TRBV19 and TRBJ2-2, with 8 positions matching TRBD2. Per germline, CDR1 LNHDA and CDR2 SQIVND (reference sequence). The CDR3 is 19 amino acids. V lost 0 bases and J lost 3; bases outside the gene matches: 12. The CDR3 coding sequence is TGTGCCAGTAGTATAGATTATTCTAGCGGGCGGGTATACACCGGGGAGCTGTTTTTT. It specifies CASSIDYSSGRVYTGELFF.

This chain joins TRBV28 and TRBJ1-4; D unresolved. The V end was cut by 5 bases, the J end by 8 bases, with 9 bases between. CDR1 MDHEN and CDR2 SYDVKM come from the germline V gene. The CDR3 has 12 amino acids. CDR3 sequence reads: CASSTRWEKLFF. For the CDR3, the DNA is TGTGCCAGCAGTACGCGCTGGGAAAAACTGTTTTTT.

The V gene is TRBV19, the J gene TRBJ2-5; 10 nucleotides align to TRBD1. V lost 6 bases and J lost 5; bases outside the gene matches: 12. The CDR3 consists of 16 residues. The germline V gene encodes CDR1 LNHDA and CDR2 SQIVND (reference sequence). The CDR3 loop reads CASSHRDRGVRETQYF. In nucleotides, the CDR3 is TGTGCCAGTAGCCACCGGGACAGGGGTGTTCGGGAGACCCAGTACTTC.

This rearrangement joins TRBV10-2 to TRBJ2-2; D may be TRBD2 (6 bases). The CDR3 runs to 15 residues. Trimming left V 3 bases short and J 6 bases short, with 14 bases between. CDR1 and CDR2 (germline): WSHSY, SAAADI. The CDR3 DNA reads as TGCGCCAGCAGTGAACGACGACTAGAGGCCGGGGAGCTGTTTTTT. It yields the protein CASSERRLEAGELFF.

This chain links TRBV6-5 with TRBJ1-2; TRBD1 might be the D (5 bases). The CDR3 loop spans 12 amino acids. The germline CDR1 and CDR2 sequences are MNHEY and SVGAGI. Trimming shortened V by 6 bases and J by 8 bases, and 13 bases separated the two germline ends. CDR3 nucleotide sequence: TGTGCCAGCAGGGACACGACAGACGGCTACACCTTC. Its protein product is CASRDTTDGYTF.

This CDR3 is CASDKGTGENTEAFF. DNA for the CDR3: TGTGCCAGCGACAAGGGGACAGGAGAGAACACTGAAGCTTTCTTT. V is TRBV6-6 and J is TRBJ1-1; 8 nucleotides line up with TRBD1. Germline V lookup: CDR1 MNHNY, CDR2 SVGAGI (reference sequence). This CDR3 has 15 residues. The junction had 9 bases not matched to a gene; V was cut back by 8 bases and J by 1 base.

This clone has just one count. V usage is TRBV5-1 and J usage is TRBJ2-2; D is possibly TRBD1 (6 bases). Looked up from germline, CDR1 is SGHRS and CDR2 is YFSETQ. There are 14 residues in the CDR3. With 5 bases removed from V and 3 bases from J, the gap between germline ends came to 11 bases. The CDR3 protein is CASRTDSYTGELFF. CDR3 coding DNA: TGCGCCAGCAGAACGGACAGCTACACCGGGGAGCTGTTTTTT.

Only a few counts were recorded for this clone. In DNA, the CDR3 is TGCGCCAGCAGCTTGGGAGCGGGTGGTACCAATGAGCAGTTCTTC. Residues: CASSLGAGGTNEQFF. The V and J genes are TRBV5-1 and TRBJ2-1, with a possible D match to TRBD2 (6 bases). CDR1 is SGHRS and CDR2 is YFSETQ in the germline V gene. CDR3 length: 15 amino acids. V was clipped by 0 bases and J by 6 bases, with 13 bases between them.

This clone was recorded a few times. In nucleotides, the CDR3 is TGTGCCAGCAGTTTATACGGGCCGGGGCAAGAGACCCAGTACTTC. Protein: CASSLYGPGQETQYF. This rearrangement joins TRBV28 to TRBJ2-5, with D perhaps matching TRBD2 (5 bases). Germline V gene sequence: CDR1 MDHEN, CDR2 SYDVKM. This CDR3 is built from 15 residues. The germline V and J ends were trimmed by 1 base and 2 bases, with 11 bases remaining between them.

This clone came up a few times. This rearrangement joins TRBV15 to TRBJ2-1, with D tentatively TRBD1 (5 bases). This CDR3 region has 14 residues. Germline V gene sequence: CDR1 LNHNV, CDR2 YYDKDF (reference sequence). V was cut by 6 bases and J by 7 bases, with 16 bases left in between. CDR3 coding DNA: TGTGCCACCAGGGAAGCAGGGAAGAGGAATGAGCAGTTCTTC. Translated, it gives CATREAGKRNEQFF.